This T cell receptor beta chain was recorded in a study of shared clonotypes between healthy human individuals (dated by TCRdb to the early 2020s). Regarding the research as a whole: The cohort comprised a couple of women and a few men aged 18 to 49 years. Between about 0.94 and 8.9 billion PBMCs per donor were obtained by leukapheresis. Different laboratories and diverse techniques were used to prepare libraries and sequence TCR repertoires, to increase sequencing depth and limit assay-specific biases. To estimate repertoire size and how much clonotype sharing occurs between individuals, the study deeply sequenced the blood TCR repertoires of several healthy adults. For each donor, CD4 naive and CD4 memory were each run on three plates, CD8 naive on two plates, and CD8 memory on one plate. What the work shows at the level of the full study, not this receptor alone: Because the study included a small number of donors, the genetic and exposure-history diversity represented was limited. Compared with non-shared clonotypes, the clonotypes found in all four sorted-subset donors had higher generation probabilities. Only blood was sampled, and tissue TCR repertoires likely differ from those in blood. Approximately 4.8% of naive CD4, around 3.6% of naive CD8, about 2.4% of memory CD4, and 0.4% of memory CD8 clonotypes were shared across several donors. Based on pairwise subsampling, the degree of clonotype sharing among donors was expected to be affected by sequencing depth. Even with the large sequencing depth, rarefaction of the sorted-subset datasets indicated that sequencing was incomplete. Larger estimated clonotype richness was generally found for naive subsets than for memory subsets.

For the CD8 naive samples, CD45RO-negative cells were positively selected for CCR7, yielding a CD45RA+CCR7+ population from which TemRA cells were excluded. Healthy HIV-negative adults with no recently reported acute infections or vaccinations were included as donors. All donors were Caucasian adults living in Nashville, Tennessee, USA. Blood was collected by leukapheresis, and PBMCs were isolated by Ficoll-Histopaque density gradient centrifugation and then cryopreserved in liquid nitrogen vapor phase. Analytical flow cytometry was used to check the purity and quantity of each magnetically sorted T cell population. Genomic DNA was isolated from each sorted fraction and quantified by UV absorbance on a Nanodrop 2000c. According to the germline V gene (reference sequence), CDR1 reads LNHDA and CDR2 reads SQIVND. V is pared back by 0 bases and J by 7 bases, with 10 bases lying between the germline termini. The CDR3, cysteine through phenylalanine, is 13 amino acids long. The read is trimmed to its CDR3 DNA, 39 bases read in frame from base 1.

As to this clone: No antigen is known for it. No per-base quality is available; no much larger clone lies one base away. Distinct nucleotide sequences in the sample also encode this CDR3.

Using the deep immunoSEQ assay, TCR CDR3 regions were amplified from genomic DNA by multiplex PCR. For each cell subset, the extracted genomic DNA was distributed evenly across all wells of several immunoSEQ 96-well plates, and each plate served as one replicate. For sorted subsets, approximately 190 ng genomic DNA, equal to 25,000 to 35,000 T cell genomes, was loaded into each replicate PCR. The purified libraries were quantified using a Qubit 3.0 fluorometer, sized with a Bioanalyzer 2100, and then quantified again using the KAPA Library Quantification kit. Every immunoSEQ 96-well plate was sequenced on a dedicated single-read 150-cycle Illumina NextSeq 550 flow cell. Per the original workflow: Because only junctional sequences without quality scores were contained in the immunoSEQ output, filtering matching that applied to full-length reads could not be performed. To assign V/J genes and CDR3, sequences were annotated using PyIR, a Python wrapper for IgBLAST v1.9, with IMGT germline references. Reads with weak V/J assignments (E-value above 1e-6), missing CDR3, stop codons, out-of-frame junctions, or ambiguous translated residues were removed. A V3J clonotype was defined by an identical inferred V gene, J gene, and CDR3 amino acid sequence. Percentage overlap between repertoires was calculated by dividing the number of shared unique clonotypes by the size of the smaller repertoire. Richness of each repertoire was evaluated using RTK rarefaction, the Chao1 estimator, and Recon v2.1 estimates of unobserved clonotypes. Generation probabilities for all TCRbeta clonotypes obtained by the gDNA method from a handful of donors were computed using OLGA. TCRdb carries this immuneACCESS record with in-frame sequences only. Its versions omit some clonotypes, under half of them owing to an unresolved V gene in the studies checked, with the rest unexplained. V and J calls plus clone size are reproduced from that table; the DNA served to infer D and trimming. This sample lists about 2 million clones; about 94% were detected once. 0.85% to 1.3% of the sample is in the top ten clones.

Rearrangement joined TRBV19 to TRBJ2-7; 6 matching bases give a weak D call of TRBD2. Sequenced material: naive CD8+ T cells sorted from blood. Explained via the paper, the cell subset or site label denotes: CD45RA+CCR7+. The receptor comes from a man younger than 30 in good health. The nucleotide sequence reads TGTGCCAGTAGTATAGATGGGGAGGATGAGCAGTACTTC. The encoded protein is CASSIDGEDEQYF. Beyond the CDR3, the reference TRBV19 and TRBJ2-7 genes provide the residues; the full variable domain reads: DGGITQSPKYLFRKEGQNVTLSCEQNLNHDAMYWYRQDPGQGLRLIYYSQIVNDFQKGDIAEGYSVSREKKESFPLTVTSAQKNPTAFYLCASSIDGEDEQYFGPGTRLTVT.